This entry is about one TCR beta chain. No antigen is known for it. Every participating donor contributed 8.5 to 10 milliliters of peripheral blood through a draw. RNA extraction gave at least 5.5 micrograms of total RNA per sample. The ends lost 5 bases at V and 2 bases at J; junction bases unmatched: 10. Germline lookup yields CDR1 SEHNR and CDR2 FQNEAQ (reference sequence). This CDR3 has 16 residues. The data originate from a study of blood T cells in healthy people across ages. At the level of the study: About one barcoded beta molecule per two T cells came from capture by template switching. Notes on the study in general: Per-million-T-cell TCR beta diversity fell roughly linearly with age.

Next came a second PCR, run for 7 to 11 cycles, which used a sample-barcoded 5' primer along with a J-beta primer mix. TCRdb ran MiXCR on the 5' RACE reads and lists one entry per CDR3 protein. The sample yields about 1.5 million distinct CDR3 sequences, less than 45% seen once. The source is a woman aged 18-35 years in good health. The chain joins TRBV7-9 to TRBJ1-2; 8 bases agree with TRBD1. The sequencing input was blood. The chain's CDR3 is CASSLMQGAKNYGYTF. For the CDR3, the DNA is TGTGCCAGCAGCCTTATGCAGGGGGCCAAGAACTATGGCTACACCTTC.